Sequencing of this T cell receptor (beta chain) was carried out in a study of shared clonotypes between healthy human individuals. Study as a whole: Participating donors consisted of two women and a few men aged 18 to 49.

CD8 cells classed as naive were CD45RO-negative and positively selected for CCR7, excluding terminally differentiated effector memory CD45RA+ cells. Clones were sequenced by immunoSEQ multiplex PCR, and TCRdb holds only the in-frame ones, with some missing. This table holds about 2.2 million clones, roughly 91% found once. The CDR3 sequence is 15 residues long. Germline lookup yields CDR1 MNHEY and CDR2 SMNVEV (reference sequence). V gave up 5 bases and J gave up 5 bases; unmatched junction bases: 11. This receptor was identified in a man between 18 and 29 years old in good health. Some clones in this sample may be carry-over from other donors' samples. The rearrangement joins TRBV27 to TRBJ1-1, with 7 nucleotides matching TRBD1. Sequencing input: naive CD8+ T cells from PBMCs. The DNA of the CDR3 is TGTGCCAGCAGTGGCAGACAGGGCGCGGGGACTGAAGCTTTCTTT. Protein sequence: CASSGRQGAGTEAFF.